The 4 T cell receptor beta chains below were found in one sample sequenced in a study of T cells in narcolepsy. Only in-frame clones appear in the TCRdb table, and some are missing; sequencing was by immunoSEQ multiplex PCR. The sample yields tens of thousands of clones, around 85% seen once. Input material: CD45RA- memory CD4+ T cells from PBMCs. These receptors all stem from a human donor with narcolepsy.

This chain joins TRBV18 and TRBJ1-6; D unresolved. This CDR3 is built from 13 residues. Trimming removed 6 bases from V and 8 bases from J, with 11 bases in between. Per the germline V gene, CDR1 is KGHSH and CDR2 is LQKENI. CDR3 residues: CASSPNGDSPLHF. The DNA for the CDR3 is TGTGCCAGCTCCCCCAACGGGGATTCACCCCTCCACTTT.

The CDR3 is CASSLTGGTEAFF. In DNA form, the CDR3 reads TGTGCCAGCAGCTTAACAGGGGGCACTGAAGCTTTCTTT. The rearrangement uses TRBV9 and TRBJ1-1; TRBD1 matches 8 bases. The CDR3 has 13 amino acids. V lost 4 bases to trimming and J lost 4 bases; unmatched junction nucleotides: 3. Germline CDR1 and CDR2: SGDLS and YYNGEE.

The table lists this clone with a count of one. The V gene is TRBV6-5, the J gene TRBJ2-1; possibly TRBD1 for D (5 bases). The germline V gene encodes CDR1 MNHEY and CDR2 SVGAGI. V was trimmed by 6 bases and J by 8 bases, leaving 14 bases between them. The CDR3 covers 13 residues. CDR3 bases: TGTGCCAGCAGATCCAATTCCAGGGATGAGCAGTTCTTC. Translated: CASRSNSRDEQFF.

The DNA for the CDR3 is TGTGCCAGCAGCTTGGGAAGGGGGCGAGGGAACACTGAAGCTTTCTTT. This codes for CASSLGRGRGNTEAFF. This chain uses TRBV11-3 with TRBJ1-1; TRBD1 aligns across 7 bases. CDR3 length: 16 amino acids. The germline gives CDR1 SGHNT, CDR2 YENEEA. Trimming took 3 bases from V and 1 from J; bases not matched to a gene: 8.